Each of the 20 T cell receptor beta chains below was sequenced from the same sample in a study of breast tumors, draining lymph nodes, adjacent tissues. Each CDR3 protein is one row after TCRdb ran MiXCR on the multiplex PCR reads. The sample shows approximately 47,000 distinct CDR3 sequences, 23% of them seen only once. The sequencing sample was made of breast tumor tissue. Receptors were obtained from a female donor with breast cancer. Some clones in this sample may be carry-over from other donors' samples.

This clonotype was found many times. The J gene is TRBJ2-5, the V gene TRBV2; 11 nucleotides line up with TRBD1. The CDR3 covers 14 residues. J gave up 9 bases and V 2 bases, and 5 bases lay outside the gene matches. Per germline, CDR1 SNHLY and CDR2 FYNNEI. The CDR3 DNA sequence: TGTGCCAGCAGTGAAAGGACAGGGGGCGGGGCCCAGTACTTC. Residues: CASSERTGGGAQYF.

This clonotype was counted at least ten times. This chain connects TRBV6-5 to TRBJ1-2; 9 bases agree with TRBD1. Losses at the gene ends were 0 bases for V and 3 bases for J; bases not matched to a gene: 2. This CDR3 spans 15 amino acids. Per the germline V gene, CDR1 is MNHEY and CDR2 is SVGAGI. The CDR3 loop is CASSYSGQGDYGYTF. The CDR3 DNA reads TGTGCCAGCAGTTACTCGGGACAGGGCGACTATGGCTACACCTTC.

This clonotype was seen only a few times. This chain uses TRBV12-3 or TRBV12-4 with TRBJ2-5; no definite D call. Deletions cut 0 bases from V and 4 bases from J, with 9 bases between. CDR3 length equals 14 residues. DNA for the CDR3: TGTGCCAGCAGTTTAGCAGGGTCGGGAGAGACCCAGTACTTC. Its translation: CASSLAGSGETQYF.

A few counts support this clonotype. CDR3 residues: CASSSDQGLYNEQFF. The CDR3 region has the DNA TGTGCCAGCTCATCGGATCAGGGGCTATACAATGAGCAGTTCTTC. J is TRBJ2-1 and V is TRBV18; tentatively, D is TRBD1 (6 bases). The length of the CDR3 is 15 residues. V was cut by 5 bases and J by 4 bases, with 15 bases left in between. The V gene's germline CDR1 is KGHSH and CDR2 LQKENI.

This clonotype was counted many times. J is TRBJ1-3 and V is TRBV6-1; possibly TRBD1 for D (6 bases). The CDR3 has 16 amino acids. Germline CDR1 and CDR2: MNHNS and SASEGT. Trimming pared 2 bases from V and 0 bases from J, leaving 11 bases between. The CDR3 region has the DNA TGTGCCAGCAGTGAATACCAGGGGAGCTCTGGAAACACCATATATTTT. Encoded protein: CASSEYQGSSGNTIYF.

Note on this clonotype: This may be a read error, as it is one base from a much larger clone. J is TRBJ1-3 and V is TRBV5-4; perhaps TRBD1 as D (6 bases). From germline, CDR1 is SGHNT and CDR2 YYREEE (reference sequence). CDR3 length equals 16 residues. In nucleotides, the CDR3 is TGTGACAGCAGCTTGGAGGCCAGGGGTACTGGAAACACCATATATTTT. This sequence encodes CDSSLEARGTGNTIYF.

This clonotype was found a few times. This chain links TRBV10-2 with TRBJ2-1, with 12 bases aligning to TRBD2. The length of the CDR3 is 16 residues. Germline CDR1 and CDR2: WSHSY and SAAADI. Germline trimming cut 6 bases from V and 0 bases from J; bases unmatched to any gene: 3. The CDR3 nucleotides read TGCGCCAGCAGGGGGACTAGCGGGTTCTCCTACAATGAGCAGTTCTTC. Residues: CASRGTSGFSYNEQFF.

The table lists this clonotype with a few counts. The chain has TRBV7-9 and TRBJ2-2; no reliable D call. CDR1 and CDR2 (germline): SEHNR, FQNEAQ (reference sequence). V lost 3 bases to trimming and J lost 6 bases, with 5 bases between them. CDR3 length: 12 residues. This chain's CDR3 is CASSLWAGELFF. The CDR3 DNA follows: TGTGCCAGCAGCTTGTGGGCCGGGGAGCTGTTTTTT. Variable domain in full (rest from reference TRBV7-9 and TRBJ2-2): DTGVSQNPRHKITKRGQNVTFRCDPISEHNRLYWYRQTLGQGPEFLTYFQNEAQLEKSRLLSDRFSAERPKGSFSTLEIQRTEQGDSAMYLCASSLWAGELFFGEGSRLTVL.

Note on this clonotype: A read error may be the cause here, since a much bigger clone is one base away. The chain recombines TRBV11-3 with TRBJ2-3; D possibly corresponds to TRBD1 (5 bases). This CDR3 contains 15 residues. V lost 3 bases, J lost 2 bases, and 12 bases lay in between. Germline V CDR1 and CDR2: SGHNT, YENEEA. CDR3 DNA: TGTGCCAGCAGCTTGGGGCGGAGTCTCACAGATACGCAGTATTTT. This codes for CASSLGRSLTDTQYF. Full variable domain (missing parts from reference TRBV11-3 and TRBJ2-3): EAGVVQSPRYKIIEKKQPVAFWCNPISGHNTLYWYLQNLGQGPELLIRYENEEAVDDSQLPKDRFSAERLKGVDSTLKIQPAELGDSAVYLCASSLGRSLTDTQYFGPGTRLTVL.

This clonotype was recorded many times. The V and J genes are TRBV6-1 and TRBJ1-5; D gene ambiguous. Between the trimmed V and J ends, which lost 5 bases and 3 bases, there was a span of 14 bases. The CDR3 spans 15 residues. CDR1 is MNHNS, CDR2 SASEGT, per germline. The CDR3 loop is CASSFAVGNNQPQHF. The CDR3 DNA reads TGTGCCAGCAGTTTCGCTGTGGGCAACAATCAGCCCCAGCATTTT.

This clonotype occurred many times. The chain employs TRBV3-1 and TRBJ2-7; D unclear. Trimming shortened V by 2 bases and J by 1 base, and 9 bases separated the two germline ends. CDR1 LGHDT and CDR2 YNNKEL come from the germline V gene (reference sequence). The CDR3 length is 14 residues. The CDR3 loop reads CASSQSHMSYEQYF. CDR3 DNA sequence: TGTGCCAGCAGCCAATCCCACATGTCCTACGAGCAGTACTTC.

This clonotype occurred a few times. This sequence joins TRBV15 and TRBJ2-1; 11 positions agree with TRBD2. Germline V gives CDR1 LNHNV, CDR2 YYDKDF (reference sequence). Germline trimming cut 3 bases from V and 1 base from J; bases unmatched to any gene: 5. The CDR3 loop spans 17 amino acids. CDR3 region: CATSSSSGGTSYNEQFF. The CDR3 nucleotides read TGTGCCACCAGCAGTTCTAGCGGGGGGACTTCCTACAATGAGCAGTTCTTC.

This clonotype was seen at least ten times. This sequence joins TRBV7-6 and TRBJ2-6, with 7 bases matching TRBD1. The ends lost 1 base at V and 2 bases at J; junction bases unmatched: 5. Per the germline V gene, CDR1 is SGHVS and CDR2 is FNYEAQ. The CDR3 spans 17 residues. This CDR3 is CASSLERQGAGANVLTF. CDR3 DNA: TGTGCCAGCAGCTTAGAGAGGCAGGGGGCTGGGGCCAACGTCCTGACTTTC.

The table lists this clonotype with many counts. The chain has TRBV11-2 and TRBJ2-3; 10 bases match TRBD2. With V trimmed by 5 bases and J by 2 bases, 4 bases remained unmatched. Germline V gene data show CDR1 as SGHAT and CDR2 as FQNNGV. The CDR3 has 15 residues. CDR3 in DNA: TGTGCCAGCAGCCAAACTAGCGGGATCACAGATACGCAGTATTTT. Protein: CASSQTSGITDTQYF.

The chain couples TRBV11-3 to TRBJ2-5, with 12 positions matching TRBD1. Looked up from germline, CDR1 is SGHNT and CDR2 is YENEEA. The V and J ends lost 0 bases and 2 bases, in that order; junction bases with no gene match: 10. The CDR3 extends over 19 amino acids. The CDR3 region has the DNA TGTGCCAGCAGCTTAGAGGCCGGGACAGGGGGCCCTCGACAAGAGACCCAGTACTTC. Protein: CASSLEAGTGGPRQETQYF.

The chain joins TRBV25-1 to TRBJ1-6; 8 nucleotides align to TRBD1. This CDR3 spans 14 amino acids. Germline values: CDR1 MGHDK, CDR2 SYGVNS. Trimming took 3 bases from V and 7 from J; bases not matched to a gene: 2. DNA of the CDR3: TGTGCCAGCAGTGAGACAGGGGTCAATTCACCCCTCCACTTT. This codes for CASSETGVNSPLHF. Full variable domain (outside the CDR3, taken from reference TRBV25-1 and TRBJ1-6): EADIYQTPRYLVIGTGKKITLECSQTMGHDKMYWYQQDPGMELHLIHYSYGVNSTEKGDLSSESTVSRIRTEHFPLTLESARPSHTSQYLCASSETGVNSPLHFGNGTRLTVT.

In the case of this clonotype: This sequence may be a read error, since a much larger clone differs from it by one base. V and J are TRBV6-1 and TRBJ1-2; 12 bases map to TRBD1. The CDR3 covers 14 residues. Per germline, CDR1 MNHNS and CDR2 SASEGT. CDR3 region: CAGSETGTGGSYTF. Here the CDR3 DNA reads TGTGCCGGCAGTGAAACCGGGACAGGGGGCAGCTACACCTTC.

This clonotype was recorded only once. The V gene is TRBV6-1, the J gene TRBJ2-3; a possible D gene is TRBD1 (6 bases). The V gene lost 7 bases and the J gene lost 4 bases, with 15 bases spanning the gap. The CDR3 runs 14 residues. CDR1 is MNHNS, CDR2 SASEGT, per germline. CDR3 bases: TGTGCCAGCACCAAATCACAGGGACCAGATACGCAGTATTTT. Translation: CASTKSQGPDTQYF.

In its sample, this clonotype was seen many times. This CDR3 is CASSLGQGINEKLFF. The CDR3 DNA is TGTGCCAGCAGTTTGGGACAGGGGATTAATGAAAAACTGTTTTTT. The V and J genes are TRBV12-3 or TRBV12-4 and TRBJ1-4; TRBD1 aligns across 10 bases. The J segment lost 4 bases and the V segment lost 3 bases, leaving 2 bases of the junction unmatched. CDR3 length: 15 amino acids.

This clonotype was found many times. The chain recombines TRBV6-5 with TRBJ1-2; 7 nucleotides agree with TRBD1. Trimming took 3 bases from V and 6 from J; bases not matched to a gene: 13. The length of the CDR3 is 16 residues. Germline V gene lookup returns CDR1 MNHEY and CDR2 SVGAGI. CDR3 sequence reads: CASSYYLRDRYDGYTF. CDR3 coding DNA: TGTGCCAGCAGTTATTATCTTCGGGACAGATACGATGGCTACACCTTC.